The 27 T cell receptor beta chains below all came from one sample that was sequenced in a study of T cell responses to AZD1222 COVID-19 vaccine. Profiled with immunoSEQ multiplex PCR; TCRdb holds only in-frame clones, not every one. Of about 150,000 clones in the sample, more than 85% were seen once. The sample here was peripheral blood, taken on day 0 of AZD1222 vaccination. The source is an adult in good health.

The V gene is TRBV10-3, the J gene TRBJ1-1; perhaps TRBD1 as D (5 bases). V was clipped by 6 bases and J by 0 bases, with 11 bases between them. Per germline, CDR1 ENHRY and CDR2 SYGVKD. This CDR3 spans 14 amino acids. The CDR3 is CAIRRDAVNTEAFF. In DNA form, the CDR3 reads TGTGCCATCAGGCGGGACGCCGTGAACACTGAAGCTTTCTTT.

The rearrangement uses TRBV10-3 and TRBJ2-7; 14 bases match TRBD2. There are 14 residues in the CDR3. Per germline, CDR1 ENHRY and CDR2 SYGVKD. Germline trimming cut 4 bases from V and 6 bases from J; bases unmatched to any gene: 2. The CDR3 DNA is TGTGCCATCAGTGGGGGACTAGCGGGAGTCGAGCAGTACTTC. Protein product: CAISGGLAGVEQYF.

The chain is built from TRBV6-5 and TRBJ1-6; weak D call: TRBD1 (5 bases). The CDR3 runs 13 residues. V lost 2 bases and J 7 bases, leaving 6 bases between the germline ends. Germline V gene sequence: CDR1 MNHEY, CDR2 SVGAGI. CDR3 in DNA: TGTGCCAGCAGTTACCGGGGGAATTCACCCCTCCACTTT. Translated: CASSYRGNSPLHF.

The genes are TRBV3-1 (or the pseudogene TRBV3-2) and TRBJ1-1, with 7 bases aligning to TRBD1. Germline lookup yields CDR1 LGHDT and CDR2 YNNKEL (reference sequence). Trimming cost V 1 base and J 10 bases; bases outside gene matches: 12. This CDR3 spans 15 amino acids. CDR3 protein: CASSQVSRQGGRAFF. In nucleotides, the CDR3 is TGTGCCAGCAGCCAAGTTTCGAGACAGGGAGGTCGAGCTTTCTTT.

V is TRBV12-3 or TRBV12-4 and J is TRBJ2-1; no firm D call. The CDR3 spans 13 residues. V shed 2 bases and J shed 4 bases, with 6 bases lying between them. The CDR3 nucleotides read TGTGCCAGCAGTTTAAGCCAGTACAATGAGCAGTTCTTC. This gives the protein CASSLSQYNEQFF.

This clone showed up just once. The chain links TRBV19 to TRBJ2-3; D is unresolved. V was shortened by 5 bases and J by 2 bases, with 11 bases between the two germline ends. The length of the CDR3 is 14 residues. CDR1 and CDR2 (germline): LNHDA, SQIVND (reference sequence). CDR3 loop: CASSGRMNTDTQYF. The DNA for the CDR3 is TGTGCCAGTAGTGGCCGGATGAACACAGATACGCAGTATTTT.

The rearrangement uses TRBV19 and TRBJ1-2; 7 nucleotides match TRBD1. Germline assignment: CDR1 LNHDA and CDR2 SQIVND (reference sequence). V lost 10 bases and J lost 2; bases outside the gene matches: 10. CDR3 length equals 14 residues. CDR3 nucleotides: TGTGCCACCAAAAATTGGGGACAGAACTATGGCTACACCTTC. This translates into CATKNWGQNYGYTF.

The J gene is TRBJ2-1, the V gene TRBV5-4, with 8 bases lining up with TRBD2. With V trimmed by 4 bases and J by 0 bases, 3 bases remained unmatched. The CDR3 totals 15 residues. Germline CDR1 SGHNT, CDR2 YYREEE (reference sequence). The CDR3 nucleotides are TGTGCCAGCAGCCTCAGCGGGGGCTCCTACAATGAGCAGTTCTTC. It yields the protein CASSLSGGSYNEQFF. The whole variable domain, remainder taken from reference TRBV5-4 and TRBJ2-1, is ETGVTQSPTHLIKTRGQQVTLRCSSQSGHNTVSWYQQALGQGPQFIFQYYREEENGRGNFPPRFSGLQFPNYSSELNVNALELDDSALYLCASSLSGGSYNEQFFGPGTRLTVL.

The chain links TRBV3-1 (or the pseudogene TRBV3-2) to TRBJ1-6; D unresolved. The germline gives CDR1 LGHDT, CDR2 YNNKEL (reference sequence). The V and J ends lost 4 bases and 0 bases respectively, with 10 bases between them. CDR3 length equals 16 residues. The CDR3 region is CASSRAGSSYNSPLHF. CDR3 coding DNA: TGTGCCAGCAGCCGGGCGGGGAGCTCCTATAATTCACCCCTCCACTTT.

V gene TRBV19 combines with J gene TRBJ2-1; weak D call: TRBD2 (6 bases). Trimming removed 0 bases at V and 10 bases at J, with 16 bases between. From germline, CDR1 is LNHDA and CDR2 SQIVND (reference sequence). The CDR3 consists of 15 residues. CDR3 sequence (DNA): TGTGCCAGTAGTATAGATGGGGGAGGCTTCGGCGAGCAGTTCTTC. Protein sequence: CASSIDGGGFGEQFF.

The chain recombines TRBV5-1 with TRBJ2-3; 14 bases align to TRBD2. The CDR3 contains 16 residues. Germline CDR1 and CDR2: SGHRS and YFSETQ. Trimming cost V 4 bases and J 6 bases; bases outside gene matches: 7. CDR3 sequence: CASSHGLAGGQDTQYF. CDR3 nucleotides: TGCGCCAGCAGCCACGGACTAGCGGGAGGCCAGGATACGCAGTATTTT.

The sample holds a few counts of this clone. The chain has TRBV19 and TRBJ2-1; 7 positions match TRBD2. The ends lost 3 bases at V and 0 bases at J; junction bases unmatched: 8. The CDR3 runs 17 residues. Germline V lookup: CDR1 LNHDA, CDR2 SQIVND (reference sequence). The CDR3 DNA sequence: TGTGCCAGTAGTATGTCCCCGAGCGGGAACTCCTACAATGAGCAGTTCTTC. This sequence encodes CASSMSPSGNSYNEQFF. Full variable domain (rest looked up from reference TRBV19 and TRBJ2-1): DGGITQSPKYLFRKEGQNVTLSCEQNLNHDAMYWYRQDPGQGLRLIYYSQIVNDFQKGDIAEGYSVSREKKESFPLTVTSAQKNPTAFYLCASSMSPSGNSYNEQFFGPGTRLTVL.

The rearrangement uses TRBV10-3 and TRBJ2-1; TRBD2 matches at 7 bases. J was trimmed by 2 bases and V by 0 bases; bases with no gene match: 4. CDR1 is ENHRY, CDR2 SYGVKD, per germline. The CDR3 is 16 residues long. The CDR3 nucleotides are TGTGCCATCAGTGAGTCTGAGCGGGAAACCTACAATGAGCAGTTCTTC. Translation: CAISESERETYNEQFF.

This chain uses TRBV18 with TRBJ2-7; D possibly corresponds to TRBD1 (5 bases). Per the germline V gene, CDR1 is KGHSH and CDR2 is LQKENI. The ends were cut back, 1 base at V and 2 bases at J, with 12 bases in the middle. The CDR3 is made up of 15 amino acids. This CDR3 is CASSPQGNRPYEQYF. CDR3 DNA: TGTGCCAGCTCACCACAGGGGAATCGGCCCTACGAGCAGTACTTC.

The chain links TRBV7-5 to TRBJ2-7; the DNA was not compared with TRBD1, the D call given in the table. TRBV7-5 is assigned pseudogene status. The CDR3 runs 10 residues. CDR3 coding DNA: TGTGTCAGAAGGCGACTCCAGGGCTACTTC. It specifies CVRRRLQGYF.

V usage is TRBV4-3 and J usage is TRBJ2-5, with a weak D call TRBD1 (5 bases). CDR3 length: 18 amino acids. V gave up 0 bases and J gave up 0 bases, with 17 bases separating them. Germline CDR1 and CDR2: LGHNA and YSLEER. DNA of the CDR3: TGCGCCAGCAGCCAAGATCATTACGGGCAGGGCTACCAAGAGACCCAGTACTTC. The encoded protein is CASSQDHYGQGYQETQYF.

The CDR3 protein is CAISDPPATEQFF. The CDR3 DNA is TGTGCCATCAGTGACCCCCCGGCGACTGAGCAGTTCTTC. The J gene is TRBJ2-1, the V gene TRBV10-3; D unresolved. There are 13 residues in the CDR3. CDR1 and CDR2 from the germline V gene are ENHRY and SYGVKD. V gave up 3 bases and J gave up 9 bases, with 12 bases separating them.

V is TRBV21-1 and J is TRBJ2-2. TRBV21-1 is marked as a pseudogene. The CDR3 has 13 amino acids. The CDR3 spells CASIGSNTGELFF. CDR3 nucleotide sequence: TGTGCCAGCATAGGGTCGAACACCGGGGAGCTGTTTTTT.

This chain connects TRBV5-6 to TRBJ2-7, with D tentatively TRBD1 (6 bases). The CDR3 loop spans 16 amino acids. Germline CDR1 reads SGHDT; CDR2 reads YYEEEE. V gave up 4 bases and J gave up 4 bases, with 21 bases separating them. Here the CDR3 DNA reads TGTGCCAGCAGCCCCTTTGCCCAGGGGATCCCTTACGAGCAGTACTTC. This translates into CASSPFAQGIPYEQYF. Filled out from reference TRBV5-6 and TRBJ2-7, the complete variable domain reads DAGVTQSPTHLIKTRGQQVTLRCSPKSGHDTVSWYQQALGQGPQFIFQYYEEEERQRGNFPDRFSGHQFPNYSSELNVNALLLGDSALYLCASSPFAQGIPYEQYFGPGTRLTVT.

CDR3 region: CASSPGLIPYEQYF. In nucleotides, the CDR3 is TGTGCCAGCAGCCCCGGACTTATACCCTACGAGCAGTACTTC. This chain connects TRBV5-6 to TRBJ2-7; D perhaps matches TRBD2 (5 bases). Trimming took 4 bases from V and 2 from J, leaving 13 bases between them. Germline CDR1 SGHDT, CDR2 YYEEEE. This CDR3 spans 14 amino acids. The full variable domain, its missing parts supplied by reference TRBV5-6 and TRBJ2-7, is DAGVTQSPTHLIKTRGQQVTLRCSPKSGHDTVSWYQQALGQGPQFIFQYYEEEERQRGNFPDRFSGHQFPNYSSELNVNALLLGDSALYLCASSPGLIPYEQYFGPGTRLTVT.

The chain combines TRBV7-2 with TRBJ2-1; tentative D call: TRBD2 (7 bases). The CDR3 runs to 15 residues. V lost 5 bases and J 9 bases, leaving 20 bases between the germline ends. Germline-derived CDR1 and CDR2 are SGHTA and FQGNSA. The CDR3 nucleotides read TGTGCCAGCAGCCAGGCGGGGAGGGCCAGGGGTGAGCAGTTCTTC. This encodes CASSQAGRARGEQFF.

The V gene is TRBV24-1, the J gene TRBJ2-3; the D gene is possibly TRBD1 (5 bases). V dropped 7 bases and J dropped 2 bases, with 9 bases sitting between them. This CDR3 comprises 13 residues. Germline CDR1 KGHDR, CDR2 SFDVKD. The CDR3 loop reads CATSDSNTDTQYF. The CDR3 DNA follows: TGTGCCACCAGCGACAGCAACACAGATACGCAGTATTTT.

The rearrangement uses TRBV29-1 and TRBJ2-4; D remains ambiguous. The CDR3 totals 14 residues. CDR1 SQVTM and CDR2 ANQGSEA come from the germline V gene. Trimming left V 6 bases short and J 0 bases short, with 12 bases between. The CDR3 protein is CSVAARVAKNIQYF. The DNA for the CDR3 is TGCAGCGTCGCCGCACGGGTAGCCAAAAACATTCAGTACTTC.

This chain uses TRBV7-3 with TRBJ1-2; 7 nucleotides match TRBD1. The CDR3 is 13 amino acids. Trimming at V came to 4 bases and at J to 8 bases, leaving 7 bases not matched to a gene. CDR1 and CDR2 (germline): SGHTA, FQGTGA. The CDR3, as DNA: TGTGCCAGCAGCTCAACAGGGGCACAGGGCTACACCTTC. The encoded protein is CASSSTGAQGYTF.

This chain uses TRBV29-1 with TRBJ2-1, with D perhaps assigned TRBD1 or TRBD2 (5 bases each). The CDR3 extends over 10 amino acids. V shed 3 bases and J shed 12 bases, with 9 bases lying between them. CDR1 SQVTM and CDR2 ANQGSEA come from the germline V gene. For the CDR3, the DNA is TGCAGCGTTGAGGGGGACCCGCAGTTCTTC. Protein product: CSVEGDPQFF.

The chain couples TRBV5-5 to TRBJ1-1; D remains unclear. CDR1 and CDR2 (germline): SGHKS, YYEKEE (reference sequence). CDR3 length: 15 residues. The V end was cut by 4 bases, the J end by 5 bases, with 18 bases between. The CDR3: CASSPGSGGGTEAFF. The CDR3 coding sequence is TGTGCCAGCAGCCCGGGGTCGGGAGGTGGGACTGAAGCTTTCTTT. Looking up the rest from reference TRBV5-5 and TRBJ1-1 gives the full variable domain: DAGVTQSPTHLIKTRGQQVTLRCSPISGHKSVSWYQQVLGQGPQFIFQYYEKEERGRGNFPDRFSARQFPNYSSELNVNALLLGDSALYLCASSPGSGGGTEAFFGQGTRLTVV.

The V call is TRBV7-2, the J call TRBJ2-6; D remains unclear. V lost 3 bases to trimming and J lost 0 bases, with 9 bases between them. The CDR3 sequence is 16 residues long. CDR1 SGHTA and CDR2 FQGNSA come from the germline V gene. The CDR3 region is CASSFGSSSGANVLTF. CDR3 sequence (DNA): TGTGCCAGCAGCTTCGGTAGTTCCTCTGGGGCCAACGTCCTGACTTTC.